The 14 T cell receptor beta chains in this list originate from one sample, sequenced in a study of cytomegalovirus exposure and HLA in healthy donors. The PCR made use of 60 Vbeta and 13 Jbeta primers. The protocol was immunoSEQ multiplex PCR, while the TCRdb copy is restricted to in-frame clones and leaves out a portion. The sample records around 150,000 clones, 9.4% being singletons. The sequencing sample was made of PBMCs. These receptors were obtained from a male donor in good health and CMV-seronegative.

The chain carries TRBV27 and TRBJ2-5; the D gene is possibly TRBD2 (6 bases). This CDR3 is 17 amino acids long. V shed 5 bases and J shed 7 bases, with 26 bases lying between them. Germline V lookup: CDR1 MNHEY, CDR2 SMNVEV (reference sequence). Here the CDR3 DNA reads TGTGCCAGCAGTCTCCAAAAGCGGGCAGGAACCACCGGGACCCAGTACTTC. Protein product: CASSLQKRAGTTGTQYF.

This clone was found a few times. J is TRBJ2-2 and V is TRBV5-4; D is unresolved. Germline-derived CDR1 and CDR2 are SGHNT and YYREEE (reference sequence). The CDR3 contains 15 residues. Trimming removed 3 bases at V and 5 bases at J, with 14 bases between. DNA for the CDR3: TGTGCCAGCAGCTCGGATCTAGAGTCGACCGGGGAGCTGTTTTTT. Amino acid sequence: CASSSDLESTGELFF.

This clone was counted between two and nine times. This chain links TRBV5-6 with TRBJ1-5; 9 bases agree with TRBD1. Germline V gives CDR1 SGHDT, CDR2 YYEEEE. Trimming took 2 bases from V and 6 from J; bases not matched to a gene: 3. The CDR3 length is 14 residues. Written as DNA, the CDR3 is TGTGCCAGCAGCTTCCGGGACAGGGCTCAGCCCCAGCATTTT. Amino acids: CASSFRDRAQPQHF.

J is TRBJ2-1 and V is TRBV13; TRBD2 matches 10 bases. This CDR3 has 16 amino acids. Trimming at V came to 1 base and at J to 5 bases, leaving 5 bases not matched to a gene. The germline V gene has CDR1 PRHDT and CDR2 FYEKMQ (reference sequence). CDR3: CASSLEGGLANNEQFF. The CDR3 DNA sequence: TGTGCCAGCAGCTTAGAAGGGGGACTAGCGAACAATGAGCAGTTCTTC.

This clone occurred a few times. This chain joins TRBV28 and TRBJ2-5; TRBD1 matches 9 bases. The germline CDR1 and CDR2 sequences are MDHEN and SYDVKM. This CDR3 has 15 residues. V dropped 4 bases and J dropped 3; count of bases not matched to a gene: 6. The DNA of the CDR3 is TGTGCCAGCAGTTCGGCCGGGACAGGGAAAGAGACCCAGTACTTC. Translation: CASSSAGTGKETQYF.

This clone was seen only a few times. The V gene is TRBV13, the J gene TRBJ1-2; a weak D match, TRBD1 (5 bases). V was cut by 2 bases and J by 3 bases, with 7 bases left in between. There are 13 residues in the CDR3. CDR1 and CDR2 (germline): PRHDT, FYEKMQ (reference sequence). The CDR3 region has the DNA TGTGCCAGCAGCTTAACAGGTTACTATGGCTACACCTTC. The encoded protein is CASSLTGYYGYTF.

This clone has more than one count but fewer than ten. The chain employs TRBV4-2 and TRBJ2-5; 9 bases fit TRBD2. Losses at the gene ends were 1 base for V and 5 bases for J; bases not matched to a gene: 5. The germline CDR1 and CDR2 sequences are LGHNA and YNFKEQ. This CDR3 has 15 amino acids. CDR3 coding DNA: TGTGCCAGCAGCCAAGTTTATAGCGGGGGTGAGACCCAGTACTTC. Translated: CASSQVYSGGETQYF.

This chain links TRBV9 with TRBJ2-7, with D possibly being TRBD1 (6 bases). The V end was cut by 4 bases, the J end by 1 base, with 21 bases between. This CDR3 has 17 residues. The germline V gene has CDR1 SGDLS and CDR2 YYNGEE. The CDR3 sequence: CASSPRHGTRGSYEQYF. The CDR3 DNA reads TGTGCCAGCAGCCCACGCCATGGGACAAGAGGGTCCTACGAGCAGTACTTC.

This clone was found a few times. The gene calls are TRBV5-1 and TRBJ1-1, with TRBD1 matching over 11 bases. V gave up 0 bases and J gave up 4 bases; unmatched junction bases: 5. Germline V gene lookup returns CDR1 SGHRS and CDR2 YFSETQ. The CDR3 runs 16 residues. CDR3 sequence: CASSLVVGTGGTEAFF. CDR3 sequence (DNA): TGCGCCAGCAGCTTGGTGGTTGGGACAGGGGGCACTGAAGCTTTCTTT. Full variable domain (rest looked up from reference TRBV5-1 and TRBJ1-1): KAGVTQTPRYLIKTRGQQVTLSCSPISGHRSVSWYQQTPGQGLQFLFEYFSETQRNKGNFPGRFSGRQFSNSRSEMNVSTLELGDSALYLCASSLVVGTGGTEAFFGQGTRLTVV.

This clone showed up just a few times. V gene TRBV2 combines with J gene TRBJ2-7; no clear D gene. Deletions cut 1 base from V and 3 bases from J, with 7 bases between. The CDR3 is 13 residues long. Germline CDR1 and CDR2: SNHLY and FYNNEI. The CDR3 protein is CASSEGYSYEQYF. CDR3 bases: TGTGCCAGCAGTGAAGGGTACAGCTACGAGCAGTACTTC. Complete variable domain (other parts from reference TRBV2 and TRBJ2-7): EPEVTQTPSHQVTQMGQEVILRCVPISNHLYFYWYRQILGQKVEFLVSFYNNEISEKSEIFDDQFSVERPDGSNFTLKIRSTKLEDSAMYFCASSEGYSYEQYFGPGTRLTVT.

The V gene is TRBV28, the J gene TRBJ1-2; possible D gene TRBD1, 6 bases. The CDR3 sequence is 13 residues long. In germline, CDR1 is MDHEN, CDR2 SYDVKM. Trimming took 6 bases from V and 7 from J, leaving 15 bases between them. The CDR3, as DNA: TGTGCCAGCAGCCCACCAGGGGTGGGTGGCTACACCTTC. Its protein product is CASSPPGVGGYTF.

V usage is TRBV5-1 and J usage is TRBJ2-7, with D tentatively TRBD1 (6 bases). This CDR3 comprises 15 residues. From germline, CDR1 is SGHRS and CDR2 YFSETQ. With 1 base removed from V and 1 base from J, the gap between germline ends came to 12 bases. CDR3: CASSLSTGRSYEQYF. Here the CDR3 DNA reads TGCGCCAGCAGCTTGTCTACAGGGCGATCCTACGAGCAGTACTTC.

This clone appeared a few times. The chain carries TRBV7-9 and TRBJ2-2, with 13 bases that match TRBD2. The CDR3 has 16 amino acids. The trim removed 5 bases at V and 5 bases at J, leaving 5 bases unmatched. In germline, CDR1 is SEHNR, CDR2 FQNEAQ (reference sequence). CDR3 protein: CASSPTSGRGTGELFF. The CDR3 bases are TGTGCCAGCAGCCCTACTAGCGGGAGGGGGACCGGGGAGCTGTTTTTT.

This chain uses TRBV28 with TRBJ1-1, with D hard to call. There are 15 residues in the CDR3. Germline CDR1 MDHEN, CDR2 SYDVKM. The V end lost 3 bases, the J end lost 5 bases, and 16 bases lay between the germline ends. CDR3 sequence (DNA): TGTGCCAGCAGTTTTTCGGCTCCTTTGAGGACTGAAGCTTTCTTT. Protein product: CASSFSAPLRTEAFF.